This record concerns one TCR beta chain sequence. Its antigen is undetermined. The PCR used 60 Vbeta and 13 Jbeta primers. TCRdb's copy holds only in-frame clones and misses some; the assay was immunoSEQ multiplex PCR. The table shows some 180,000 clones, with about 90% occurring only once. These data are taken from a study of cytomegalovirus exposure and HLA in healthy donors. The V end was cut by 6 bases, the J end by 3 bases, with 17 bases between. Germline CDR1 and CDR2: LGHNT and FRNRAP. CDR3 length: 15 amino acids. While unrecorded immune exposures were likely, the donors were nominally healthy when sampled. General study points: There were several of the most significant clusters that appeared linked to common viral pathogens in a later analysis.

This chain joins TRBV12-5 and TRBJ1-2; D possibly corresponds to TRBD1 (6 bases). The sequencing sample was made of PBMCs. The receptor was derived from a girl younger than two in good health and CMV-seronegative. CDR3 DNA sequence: TGTGCTAGTGGCAAACAGGGTGGGCGAGACTATGGCTACACCTTC. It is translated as CASGKQGGRDYGYTF. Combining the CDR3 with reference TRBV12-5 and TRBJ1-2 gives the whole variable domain DARVTQTPRHKVTEMGQEVTMRCQPILGHNTVFWYRQTMMQGLELLAYFRNRAPLDDSGMPKDRFSAEMPDATLATLKIQPSEPRDSAVYFCASGKQGGRDYGYTFGSGTRLTVV.